This TCR beta chain is drawn from a study of cytomegalovirus exposure and HLA in healthy donors. The PCR contained 60 Vbeta and 13 Jbeta primers. TCRdb keeps only in-frame clones here, not all; method: immunoSEQ multiplex PCR. The sample yields 150,000 to 200,000 clones, under 85% seen once. Germline V CDR1 and CDR2: SGHRS, YFSETQ. Trimming cost V 1 base and J 5 bases, with 13 bases left between them. This CDR3 is 15 amino acids long. The sample consisted of PBMCs. This sequence originates from a human donor in good health. This chain uses TRBV5-1 with TRBJ1-5; D is possibly TRBD1 (6 bases). The CDR3 sequence: CASSLTGQEYQPQHF. The CDR3 region has the DNA TGCGCCAGCAGCTTGACAGGGCAGGAATATCAGCCCCAGCATTTT.